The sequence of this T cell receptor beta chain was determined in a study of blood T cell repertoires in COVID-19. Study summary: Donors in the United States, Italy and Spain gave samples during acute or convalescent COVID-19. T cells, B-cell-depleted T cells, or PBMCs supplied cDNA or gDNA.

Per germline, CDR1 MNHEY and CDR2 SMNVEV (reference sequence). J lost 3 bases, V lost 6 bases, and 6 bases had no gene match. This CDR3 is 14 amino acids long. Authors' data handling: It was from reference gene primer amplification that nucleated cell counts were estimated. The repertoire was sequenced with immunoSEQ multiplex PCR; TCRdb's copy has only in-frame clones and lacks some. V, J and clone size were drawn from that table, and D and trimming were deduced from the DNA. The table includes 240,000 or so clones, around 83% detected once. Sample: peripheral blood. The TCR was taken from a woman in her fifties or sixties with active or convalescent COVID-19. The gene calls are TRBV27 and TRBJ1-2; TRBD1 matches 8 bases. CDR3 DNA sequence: TGTGCCAGCAGGGGGACAGGATTTCACTATGGCTACACCTTC. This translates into CASRGTGFHYGYTF.